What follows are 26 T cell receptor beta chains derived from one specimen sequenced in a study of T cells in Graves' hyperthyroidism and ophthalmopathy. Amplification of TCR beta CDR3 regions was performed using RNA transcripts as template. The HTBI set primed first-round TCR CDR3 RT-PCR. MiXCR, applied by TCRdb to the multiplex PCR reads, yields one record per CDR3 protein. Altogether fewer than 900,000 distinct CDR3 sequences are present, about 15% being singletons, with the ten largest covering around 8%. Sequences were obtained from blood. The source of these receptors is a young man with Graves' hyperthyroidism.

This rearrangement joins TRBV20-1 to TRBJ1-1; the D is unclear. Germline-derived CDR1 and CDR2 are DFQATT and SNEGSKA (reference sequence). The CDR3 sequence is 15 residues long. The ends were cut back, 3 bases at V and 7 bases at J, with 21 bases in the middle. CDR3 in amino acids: CSASADRPWKDEAFF. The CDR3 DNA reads TGCAGTGCTAGCGCGGACCGGCCATGGAAGGATGAAGCTTTCTTT.

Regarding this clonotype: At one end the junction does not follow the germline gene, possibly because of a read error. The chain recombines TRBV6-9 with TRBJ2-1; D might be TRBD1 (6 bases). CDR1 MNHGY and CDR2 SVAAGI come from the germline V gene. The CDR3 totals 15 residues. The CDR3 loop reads CTSSYDGDTYNEQFF. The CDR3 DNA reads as TGTACCAGCAGTTACGACGGGGACACCTACAATGAGCAGTTCTTC.

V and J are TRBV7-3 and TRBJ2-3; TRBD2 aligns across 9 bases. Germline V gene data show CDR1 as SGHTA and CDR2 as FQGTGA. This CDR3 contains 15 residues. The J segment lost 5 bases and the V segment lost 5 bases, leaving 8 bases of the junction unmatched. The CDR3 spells CASSLIAGAVDTQYF. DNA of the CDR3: TGTGCCAGCAGCCTTATAGCGGGAGCGGTAGATACGCAGTATTTT.

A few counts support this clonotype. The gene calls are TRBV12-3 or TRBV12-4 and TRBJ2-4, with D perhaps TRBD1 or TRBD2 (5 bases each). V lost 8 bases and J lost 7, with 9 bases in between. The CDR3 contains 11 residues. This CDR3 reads CASGGGNIQYF. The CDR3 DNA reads TGTGCCAGCGGGGGTGGGAACATTCAGTACTTC.

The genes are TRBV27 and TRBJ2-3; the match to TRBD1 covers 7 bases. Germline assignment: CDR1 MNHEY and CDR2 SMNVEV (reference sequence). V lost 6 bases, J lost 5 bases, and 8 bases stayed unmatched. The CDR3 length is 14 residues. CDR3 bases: TGTGCCAGCAGAGGGACAGTCAAGGGAGATACGCAGTATTTT. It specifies CASRGTVKGDTQYF.

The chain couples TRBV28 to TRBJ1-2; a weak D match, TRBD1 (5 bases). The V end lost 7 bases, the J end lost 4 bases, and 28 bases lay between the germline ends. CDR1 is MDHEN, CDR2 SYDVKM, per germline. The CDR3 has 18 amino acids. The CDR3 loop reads CASTHMGTSTASFYGYTF. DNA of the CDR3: TGTGCCAGCACCCACATGGGGACCTCCACAGCCTCTTTCTATGGCTACACCTTC.

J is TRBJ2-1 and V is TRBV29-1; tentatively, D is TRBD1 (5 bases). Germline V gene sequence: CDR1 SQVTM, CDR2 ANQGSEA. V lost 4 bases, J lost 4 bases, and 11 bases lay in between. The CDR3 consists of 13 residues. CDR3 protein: CSVVQAGYNEQFF. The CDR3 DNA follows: TGCAGCGTTGTCCAGGCAGGGTACAATGAGCAGTTCTTC.

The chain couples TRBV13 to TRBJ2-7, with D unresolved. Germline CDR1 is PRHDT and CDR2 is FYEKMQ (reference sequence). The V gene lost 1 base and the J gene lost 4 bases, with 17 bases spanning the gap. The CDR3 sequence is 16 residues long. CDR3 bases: TGTGCCAGCAGCTTAGTATCGGCCAGGTCAAGTTACGAGCAGTACTTC. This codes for CASSLVSARSSYEQYF. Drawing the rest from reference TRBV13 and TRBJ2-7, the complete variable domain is AAGVIQSPRHLIKEKRETATLKCYPIPRHDTVYWYQQGPGQDPQFLISFYEKMQSDKGSIPDRFSAQQFSDYHSELNMSSLELGDSALYFCASSLVSARSSYEQYFGPGTRLTVT.

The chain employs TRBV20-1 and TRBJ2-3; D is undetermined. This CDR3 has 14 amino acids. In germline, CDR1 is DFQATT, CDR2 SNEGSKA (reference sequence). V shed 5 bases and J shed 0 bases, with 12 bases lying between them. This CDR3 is CSAPLLPSTDTQYF. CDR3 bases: TGCAGTGCTCCGCTATTACCTAGCACAGATACGCAGTATTTT.

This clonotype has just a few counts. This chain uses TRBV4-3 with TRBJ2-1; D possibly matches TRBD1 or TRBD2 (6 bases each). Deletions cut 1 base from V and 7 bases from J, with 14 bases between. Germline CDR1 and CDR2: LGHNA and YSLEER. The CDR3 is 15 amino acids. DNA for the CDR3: TGCGCCAGCAGCCAAGTGAGGGGGGTTCGAAATGAGCAGTTCTTC. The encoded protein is CASSQVRGVRNEQFF.

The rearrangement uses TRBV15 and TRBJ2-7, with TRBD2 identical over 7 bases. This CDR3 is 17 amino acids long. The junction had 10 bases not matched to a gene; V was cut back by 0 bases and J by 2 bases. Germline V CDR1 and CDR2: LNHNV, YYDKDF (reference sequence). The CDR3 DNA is TGTGCCACCAGCAGAGATGGGACTATGTATGGGCCCTACGAGCAGTACTTC. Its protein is CATSRDGTMYGPYEQYF.

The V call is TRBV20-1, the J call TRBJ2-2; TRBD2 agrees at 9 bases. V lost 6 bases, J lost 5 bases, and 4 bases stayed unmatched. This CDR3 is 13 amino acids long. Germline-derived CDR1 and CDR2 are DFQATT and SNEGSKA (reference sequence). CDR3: CSAAGGWTGELFF. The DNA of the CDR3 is TGCAGTGCGGCGGGAGGGTGGACCGGGGAGCTGTTTTTT.

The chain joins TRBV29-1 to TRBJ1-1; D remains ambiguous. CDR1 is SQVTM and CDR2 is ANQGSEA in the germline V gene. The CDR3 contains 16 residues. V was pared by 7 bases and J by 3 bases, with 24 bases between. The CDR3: CSGVTPAGPGDTEAFF. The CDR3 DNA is TGCAGCGGCGTCACCCCAGCAGGACCCGGGGACACTGAAGCTTTCTTT.

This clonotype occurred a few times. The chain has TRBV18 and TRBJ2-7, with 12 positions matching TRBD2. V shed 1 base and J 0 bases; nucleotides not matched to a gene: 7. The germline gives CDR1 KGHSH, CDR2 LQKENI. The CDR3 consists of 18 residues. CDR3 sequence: CASSPRRTSGRPSYEQYF. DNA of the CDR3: TGTGCCAGCTCACCACGTCGAACTAGCGGGAGGCCCTCCTACGAGCAGTACTTC.

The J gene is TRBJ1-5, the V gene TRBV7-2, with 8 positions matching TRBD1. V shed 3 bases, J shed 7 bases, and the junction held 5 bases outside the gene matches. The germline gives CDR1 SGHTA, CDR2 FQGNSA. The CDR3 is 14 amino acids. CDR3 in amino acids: CASSLKQGAQPQHF. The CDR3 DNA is TGTGCCAGCAGCTTGAAGCAGGGGGCGCAGCCCCAGCATTTT.

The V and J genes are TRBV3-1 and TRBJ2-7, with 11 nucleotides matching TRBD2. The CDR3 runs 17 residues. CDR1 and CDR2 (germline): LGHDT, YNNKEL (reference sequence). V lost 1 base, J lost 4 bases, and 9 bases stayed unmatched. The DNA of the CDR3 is TGTGCCAGCAGCCAAGTAGTAGGGACTAGCGGTGCGTACGAGCAGTACTTC. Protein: CASSQVVGTSGAYEQYF.

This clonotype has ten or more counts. This CDR3 is CASSDPLQGVNTEAFF. CDR3 DNA sequence: TGTGCCAGCAGCGATCCGCTGCAGGGGGTGAACACTGAAGCTTTCTTT. The J gene is TRBJ1-1, the V gene TRBV5-5; TRBD1 aligns across 7 bases. Germline lookup yields CDR1 SGHKS and CDR2 YYEKEE (reference sequence). Losses at the gene ends were 4 bases for V and 0 bases for J; bases not matched to a gene: 9. The CDR3 extends over 16 amino acids.

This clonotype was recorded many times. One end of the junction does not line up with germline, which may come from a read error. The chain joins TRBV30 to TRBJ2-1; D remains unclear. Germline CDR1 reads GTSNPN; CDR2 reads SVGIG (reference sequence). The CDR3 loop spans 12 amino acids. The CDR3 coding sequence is TGTGCCTGGAGCGCGAGCTACGATGAGCAGTTCTTC. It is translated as CAWSASYDEQFF.

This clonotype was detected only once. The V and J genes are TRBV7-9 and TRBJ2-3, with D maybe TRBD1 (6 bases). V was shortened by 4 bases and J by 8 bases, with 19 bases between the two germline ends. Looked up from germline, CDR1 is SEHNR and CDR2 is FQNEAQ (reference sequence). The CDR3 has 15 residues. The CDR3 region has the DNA TGTGCCAGCAGCTCCTTGGGGGCACCCGCGGTTACGCAGTATTTT. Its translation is CASSSLGAPAVTQYF.

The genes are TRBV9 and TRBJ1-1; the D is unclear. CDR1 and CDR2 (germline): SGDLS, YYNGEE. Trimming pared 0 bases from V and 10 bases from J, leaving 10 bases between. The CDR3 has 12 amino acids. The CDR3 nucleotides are TGTGCCAGCAGCGTAGCTTCCGAAGCAGCTTTCTTT. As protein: CASSVASEAAFF.

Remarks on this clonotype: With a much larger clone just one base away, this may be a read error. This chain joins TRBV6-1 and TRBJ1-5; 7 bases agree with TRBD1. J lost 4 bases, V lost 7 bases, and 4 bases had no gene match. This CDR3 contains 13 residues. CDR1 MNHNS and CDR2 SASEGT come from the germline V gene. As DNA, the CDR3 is TGTGCCAGCAACGACAGGGAGAATCAGCCCCAGCATTTT. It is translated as CASNDRENQPQHF.

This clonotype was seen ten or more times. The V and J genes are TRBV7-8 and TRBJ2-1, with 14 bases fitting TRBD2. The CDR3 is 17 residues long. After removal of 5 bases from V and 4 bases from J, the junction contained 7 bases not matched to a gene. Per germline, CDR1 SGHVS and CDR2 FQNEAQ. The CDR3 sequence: CASSRLAGGLFYNEQFF. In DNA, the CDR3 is TGTGCCAGCAGCCGACTAGCGGGAGGGCTTTTTTACAATGAGCAGTTCTTC.

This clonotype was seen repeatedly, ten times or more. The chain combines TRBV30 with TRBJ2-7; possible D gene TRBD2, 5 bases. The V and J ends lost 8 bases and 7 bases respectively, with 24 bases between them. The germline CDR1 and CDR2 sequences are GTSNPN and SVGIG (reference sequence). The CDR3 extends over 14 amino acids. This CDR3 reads CAINSWTSDGEQYF. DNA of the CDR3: TGTGCCATAAATTCGTGGACTTCCGATGGGGAGCAGTACTTC.

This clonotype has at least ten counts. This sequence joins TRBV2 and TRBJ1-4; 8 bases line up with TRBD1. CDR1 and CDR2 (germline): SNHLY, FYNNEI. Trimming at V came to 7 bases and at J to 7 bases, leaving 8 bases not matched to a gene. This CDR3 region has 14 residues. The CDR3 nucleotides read TGTGCCAGCATCCCAGACAGGGGCGGTGAAAAACTGTTTTTT. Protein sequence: CASIPDRGGEKLFF.

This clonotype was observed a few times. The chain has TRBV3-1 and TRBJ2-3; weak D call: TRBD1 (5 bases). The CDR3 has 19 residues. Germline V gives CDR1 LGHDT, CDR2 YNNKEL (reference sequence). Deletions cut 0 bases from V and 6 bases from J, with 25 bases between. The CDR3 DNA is TGTGCCAGCAGCCAAGATTATTTAGGTGGTGGACACCAGGTGGATACGCAGTATTTT. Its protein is CASSQDYLGGGHQVDTQYF.

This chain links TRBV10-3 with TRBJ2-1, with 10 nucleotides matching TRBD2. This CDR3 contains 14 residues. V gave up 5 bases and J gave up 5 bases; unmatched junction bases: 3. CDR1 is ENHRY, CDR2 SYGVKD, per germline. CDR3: CAISLAGVHNEQFF. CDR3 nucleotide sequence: TGTGCCATCAGTCTAGCGGGAGTACACAATGAGCAGTTCTTC.